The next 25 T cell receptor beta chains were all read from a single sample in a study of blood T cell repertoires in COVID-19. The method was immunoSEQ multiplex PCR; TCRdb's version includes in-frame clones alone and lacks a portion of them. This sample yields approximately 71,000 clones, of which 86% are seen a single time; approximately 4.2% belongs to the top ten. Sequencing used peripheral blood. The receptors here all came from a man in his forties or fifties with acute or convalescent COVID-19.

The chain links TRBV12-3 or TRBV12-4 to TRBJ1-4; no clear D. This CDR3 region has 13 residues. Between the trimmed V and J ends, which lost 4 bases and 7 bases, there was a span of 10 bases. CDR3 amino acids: CASSSGKAEKLFF. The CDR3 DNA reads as TGTGCCAGCAGTTCCGGGAAGGCTGAAAAACTGTTTTTT.

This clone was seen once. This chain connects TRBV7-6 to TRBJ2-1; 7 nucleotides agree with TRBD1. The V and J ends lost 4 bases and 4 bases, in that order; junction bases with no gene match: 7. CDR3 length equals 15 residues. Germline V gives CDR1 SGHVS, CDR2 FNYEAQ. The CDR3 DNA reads TGTGCCAGCAGCTCTCCCCGACAGGGTTACAATGAGCAGTTCTTC. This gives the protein CASSSPRQGYNEQFF.

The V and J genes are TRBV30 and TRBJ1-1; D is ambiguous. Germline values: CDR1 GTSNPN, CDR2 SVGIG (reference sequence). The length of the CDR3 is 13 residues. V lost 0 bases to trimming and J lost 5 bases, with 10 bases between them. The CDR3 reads CAWSVLRRTEAFF. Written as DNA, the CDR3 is TGTGCCTGGAGTGTCCTCCGGAGGACTGAAGCTTTCTTT.

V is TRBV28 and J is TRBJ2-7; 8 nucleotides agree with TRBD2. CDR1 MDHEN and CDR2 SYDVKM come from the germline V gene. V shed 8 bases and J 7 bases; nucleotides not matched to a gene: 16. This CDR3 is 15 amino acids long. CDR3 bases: TGTGCCAGCCGGACTGCCGGAGCGGGAGTGGCTGAGCAGTACTTC. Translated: CASRTAGAGVAEQYF.

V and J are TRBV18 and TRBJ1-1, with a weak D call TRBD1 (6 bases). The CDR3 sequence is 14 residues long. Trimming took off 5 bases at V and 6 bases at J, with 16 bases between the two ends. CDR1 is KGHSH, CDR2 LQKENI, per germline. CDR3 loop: CASSNQGFGAEAFF. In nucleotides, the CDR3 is TGTGCCAGCTCAAACCAGGGGTTTGGCGCTGAAGCTTTCTTT. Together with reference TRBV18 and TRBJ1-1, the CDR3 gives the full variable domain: NAGVMQNPRHLVRRRGQEARLRCSPMKGHSHVYWYRQLPEEGLKFMVYLQKENIIDESGMPKERFSAEFPKEGPSILRIQQVVRGDSAAYFCASSNQGFGAEAFFGQGTRLTVV.

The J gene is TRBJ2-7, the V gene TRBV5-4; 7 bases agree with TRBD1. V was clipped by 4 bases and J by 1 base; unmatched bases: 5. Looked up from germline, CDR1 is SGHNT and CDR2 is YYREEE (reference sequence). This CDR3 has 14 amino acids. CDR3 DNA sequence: TGTGCCAGCAGCCCGCGACAGGGATCCTACGAGCAGTACTTC. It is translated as CASSPRQGSYEQYF.

DNA of the CDR3: TGTGCCAGCAGCTTAGTAACCGGCGCGGCCAAGCCGGCTTTCTTT. Translated, it gives CASSLVTGAAKPAFF. V usage is TRBV7-9 and J usage is TRBJ1-1; the D is unclear. The ends were cut back, 1 base at V and 11 bases at J, with 20 bases in the middle. This CDR3 is 15 amino acids long. The germline gives CDR1 SEHNR, CDR2 FQNEAQ (reference sequence).

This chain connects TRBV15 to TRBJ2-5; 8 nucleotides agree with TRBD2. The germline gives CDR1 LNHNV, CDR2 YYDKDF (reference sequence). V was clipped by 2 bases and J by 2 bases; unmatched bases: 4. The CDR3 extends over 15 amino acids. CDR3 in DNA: TGTGCCACCAGCAGACAGGGCGGGGGGCAAGAGACCCAGTACTTC. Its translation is CATSRQGGGQETQYF.

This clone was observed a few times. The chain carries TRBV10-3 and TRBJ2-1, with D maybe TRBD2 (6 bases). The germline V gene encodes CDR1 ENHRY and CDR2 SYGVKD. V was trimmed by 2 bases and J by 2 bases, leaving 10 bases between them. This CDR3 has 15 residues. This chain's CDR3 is CAISEPGETYNEQFF. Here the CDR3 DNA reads TGTGCCATCAGTGAGCCGGGGGAGACCTACAATGAGCAGTTCTTC.

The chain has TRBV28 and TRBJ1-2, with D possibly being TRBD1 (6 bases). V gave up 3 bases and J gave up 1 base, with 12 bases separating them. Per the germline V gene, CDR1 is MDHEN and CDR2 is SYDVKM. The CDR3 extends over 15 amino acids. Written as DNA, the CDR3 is TGTGCCAGCAGTTTGGCTGGGGGCGTTAACTATGGCTACACCTTC. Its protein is CASSLAGGVNYGYTF.

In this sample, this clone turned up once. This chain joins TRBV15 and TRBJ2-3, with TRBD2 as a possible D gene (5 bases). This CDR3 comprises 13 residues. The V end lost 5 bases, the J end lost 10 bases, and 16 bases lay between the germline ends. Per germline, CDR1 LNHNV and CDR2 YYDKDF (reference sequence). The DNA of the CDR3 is TGTGCCACCAGCGGCTCAAGGACTTCCGCGCAGTATTTT. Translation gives CATSGSRTSAQYF. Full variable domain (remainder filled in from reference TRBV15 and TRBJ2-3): DAMVIQNPRYQVTQFGKPVTLSCSQTLNHNVMYWYQQKSSQAPKLLFHYYDKDFNNEADTPDNFQSRRPNTSFCFLDIRSPGLGDTAMYLCATSGSRTSAQYFGPGTRLTVL.

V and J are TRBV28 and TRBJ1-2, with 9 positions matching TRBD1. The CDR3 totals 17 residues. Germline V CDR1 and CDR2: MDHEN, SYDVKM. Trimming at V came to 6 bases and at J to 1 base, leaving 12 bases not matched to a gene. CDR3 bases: TGTGCCAGCAGGTCCATGGACAGGGGAGACTTTAACTATGGCTACACCTTC. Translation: CASRSMDRGDFNYGYTF.

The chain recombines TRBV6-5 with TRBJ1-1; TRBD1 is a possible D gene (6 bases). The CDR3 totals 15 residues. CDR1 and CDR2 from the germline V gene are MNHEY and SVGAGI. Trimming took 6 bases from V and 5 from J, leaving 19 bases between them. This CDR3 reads CASSDDRKLATEAFF. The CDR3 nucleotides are TGTGCCAGCAGCGACGACAGGAAATTGGCGACTGAAGCTTTCTTT.

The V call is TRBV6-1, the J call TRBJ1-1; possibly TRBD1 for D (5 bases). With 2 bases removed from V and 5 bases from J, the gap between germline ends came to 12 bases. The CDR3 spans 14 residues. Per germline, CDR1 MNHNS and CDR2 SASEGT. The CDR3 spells CASSEMAGPTEAFF. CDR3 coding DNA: TGTGCCAGCAGTGAAATGGCAGGGCCAACTGAAGCTTTCTTT.

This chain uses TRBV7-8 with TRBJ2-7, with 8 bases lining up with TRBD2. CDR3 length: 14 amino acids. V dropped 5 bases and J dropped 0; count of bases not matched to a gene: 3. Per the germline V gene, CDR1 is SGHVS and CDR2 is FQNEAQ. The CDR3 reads CASSGSGNSYEQYF. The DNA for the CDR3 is TGTGCCAGCAGCGGTAGCGGGAACTCCTACGAGCAGTACTTC.

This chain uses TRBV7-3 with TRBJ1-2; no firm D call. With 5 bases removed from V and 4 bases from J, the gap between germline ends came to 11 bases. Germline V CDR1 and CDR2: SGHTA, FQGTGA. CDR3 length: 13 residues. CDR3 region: CASSLAGSYGYTF. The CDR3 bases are TGTGCCAGCAGCCTTGCAGGAAGCTATGGCTACACCTTC.

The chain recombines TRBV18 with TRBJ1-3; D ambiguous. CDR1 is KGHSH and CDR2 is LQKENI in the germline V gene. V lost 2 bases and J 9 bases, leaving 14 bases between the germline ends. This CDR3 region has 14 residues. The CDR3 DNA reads TGTGCCAGCTCACCAGAGGGATTGTGGGGCACCATATATTTT. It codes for CASSPEGLWGTIYF.

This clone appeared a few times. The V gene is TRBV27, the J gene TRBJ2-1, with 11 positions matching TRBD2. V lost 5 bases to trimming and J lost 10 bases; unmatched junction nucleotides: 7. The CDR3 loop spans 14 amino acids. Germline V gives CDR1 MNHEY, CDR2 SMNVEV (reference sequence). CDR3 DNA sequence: TGTGCCAGCAGTGCTACTAGCGGGGGCAACGAGCAGTTCTTC. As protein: CASSATSGGNEQFF.

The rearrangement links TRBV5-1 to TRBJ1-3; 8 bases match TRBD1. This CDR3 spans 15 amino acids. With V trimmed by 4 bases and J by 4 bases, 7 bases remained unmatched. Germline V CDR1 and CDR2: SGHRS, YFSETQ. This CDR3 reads CASSERQGYGNTIYF. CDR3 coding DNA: TGCGCCAGCAGCGAAAGACAGGGGTACGGAAACACCATATATTTT.

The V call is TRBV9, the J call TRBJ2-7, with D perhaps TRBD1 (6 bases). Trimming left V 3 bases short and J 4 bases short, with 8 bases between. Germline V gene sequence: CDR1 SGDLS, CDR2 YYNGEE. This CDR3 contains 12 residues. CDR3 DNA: TGTGCCAGCAGCGAACAGGGTTACGAGCAGTACTTC. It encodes CASSEQGYEQYF.

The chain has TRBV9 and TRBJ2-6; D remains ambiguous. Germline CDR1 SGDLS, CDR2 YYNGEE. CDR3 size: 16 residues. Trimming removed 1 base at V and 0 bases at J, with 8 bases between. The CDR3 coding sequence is TGTGCCAGCAGCGTAAGCCCGAGCTCTGGGGCCAACGTCCTGACTTTC. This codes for CASSVSPSSGANVLTF.

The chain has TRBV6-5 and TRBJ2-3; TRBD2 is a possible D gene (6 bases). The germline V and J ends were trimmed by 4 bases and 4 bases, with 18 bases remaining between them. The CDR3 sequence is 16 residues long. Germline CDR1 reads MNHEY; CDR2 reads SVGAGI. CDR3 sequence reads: CASSWPLPRRADTQYF. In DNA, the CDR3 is TGTGCCAGCAGTTGGCCCCTACCTCGGAGGGCAGATACGCAGTATTTT.

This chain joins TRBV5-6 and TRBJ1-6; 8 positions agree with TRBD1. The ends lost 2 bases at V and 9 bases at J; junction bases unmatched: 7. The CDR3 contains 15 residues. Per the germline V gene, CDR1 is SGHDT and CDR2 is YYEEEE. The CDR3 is CASSFDGQGSSPLHF. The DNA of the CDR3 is TGTGCCAGCAGCTTTGATGGACAGGGATCTTCACCCCTCCACTTT. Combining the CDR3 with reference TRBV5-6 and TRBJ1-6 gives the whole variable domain DAGVTQSPTHLIKTRGQQVTLRCSPKSGHDTVSWYQQALGQGPQFIFQYYEEEERQRGNFPDRFSGHQFPNYSSELNVNALLLGDSALYLCASSFDGQGSSPLHFGNGTRLTVT.

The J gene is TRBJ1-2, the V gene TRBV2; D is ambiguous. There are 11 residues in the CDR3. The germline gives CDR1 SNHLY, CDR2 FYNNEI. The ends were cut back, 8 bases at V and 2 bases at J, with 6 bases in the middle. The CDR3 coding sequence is TGTGCCAGCCGGTTAAACTATGGCTACACCTTC. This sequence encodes CASRLNYGYTF.

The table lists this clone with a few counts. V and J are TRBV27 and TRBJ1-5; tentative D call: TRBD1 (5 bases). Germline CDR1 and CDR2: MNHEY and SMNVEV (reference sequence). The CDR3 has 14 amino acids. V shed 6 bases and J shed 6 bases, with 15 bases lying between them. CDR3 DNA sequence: TGTGCCAGCAGCGTTCAGGGAAGAAGTCAGCCCCAGCATTTT. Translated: CASSVQGRSQPQHF.